The present T cell receptor (beta chain) was sequenced within a study of blood T cell repertoires in COVID-19 (dated by TCRdb to the early 2020s). Study-wide context: Samples covering the acute and convalescent phases of COVID-19 were provided by collaborators in the United States, Italy and Spain. The prospective study material was composed of cDNA or gDNA derived from T cells, B-cell-depleted T cells, or PBMCs. Deeply sampled blood TCRbeta repertoires from subjects exposed to, actively infected with, or recovered from COVID-19 were included in the dataset. The repertoires were made available in a free public database intended to serve as a resource for research on the immune response to SARS-CoV-2. Samples came from the ongoing ImmuneRACE study (first 160 participants) plus 1,254 subjects from 6 global collaborators. Nearly every sample came with metadata listing a de-identified subject ID, COVID-19 status, age in years and sex. HLA class I and class II types, where available, came from metadata supplied by the sample provider rather than from assay-based typing. Study-wide conclusions, independent of this receptor: The quantity of clinical and demographic metadata differed by source and by participant and was supplied without curation.

The collaborating institutions used their own protocols to collect whole blood in K2EDTA tubes. For TCRbeta analysis, collaborators shipped samples as frozen whole blood, isolated PBMCs, or DNA extracted from either of those sample types. The immunoSEQ Assay, a bias-controlled multiplex PCR, was used to amplify TCRbeta CDR3 regions from genomic DNA. As for the authors' bioinformatics: The number of nucleated cells in each sample was estimated from the amplification of reference gene primers within the assay. Sequence reads were collapsed and filtered to measure the absolute abundance of every unique TCRbeta CDR3 rearrangement. Productive Simpson clonality was computed per sample as the square root of Simpson's diversity index over productive rearrangements. TCRdb took this table from immuneACCESS and kept in-frame rearrangements with V and J called. Such tables lack part of the clones; where checked against another copy, unresolved V genes explain under half of the gap, and the rest is unexplained. V and J calls and clone size come straight from that table; D and trimming were deduced from the DNA. This sample has 97,000 or so clones in its table, and less than 85% of those were observed once. In total, the top ten clones hold approximately 11% of the sample.

Trimming costs V 4 bases and J 5 bases, and their ends lie 8 bases apart. The CDR3 runs 12 amino acids, cysteine and phenylalanine included. The retained sequence is limited to the CDR3, 36 bases, with the frame set at the first base. CDR1 and CDR2 (ENHRY, SYGVKD) derive from the germline V gene. About this clone itself: Its antigen is still unknown. Per-nucleotide qualities are absent, and no much larger clonotype sits a single base away.

The sequence was collected from a man in his 70s with active or convalescent COVID-19. Sample: peripheral blood. In this chain, TRBV10-3 is recombined with TRBJ1-1; TRBD1 is a possible D gene, resting on 5 matching bases. The CDR3 has the sequence CAISGRETEAFF. The sequence in DNA is TGTGCCATCAGTGGCAGGGAAACTGAAGCTTTCTTT.